This TCR beta chain derives from a study of vaccination and CD4 T cells after COVID-19 (dated by TCRdb to 2021 to 2024). With respect to the entire study: Convalescent patients had a positive SARS-CoV-2 result on nasal swab PCR, and of these patients, fewer than ten had mild disease and one had severe disease. Overlapping spike peptide pools from SARS-CoV-2 and from the common cold coronaviruses HCoV-NL63, HCoV-OC43 and HCoV-229E were used as culture stimuli. Post-vaccine blood samples were taken a median of roughly 75 days after the second vaccine dose, with a range of about 14 to 241 days. Each participant got two doses of either the Pfizer-BioNTech BNT162b2 vaccine (n=8) or the Moderna mRNA-1273 vaccine (n=2). In control cultures, a CEFX viral epitope pool was used as positive control, an HIV-1 Nef peptide pool was used as negative control, or no peptide was added. The convalescent cohort included six males and four females, with two Hispanic individuals, seven Caucasians, two Asians and one multiracial person. Post-COVID blood samples from convalescent patients were collected a median of about 100 days after diagnosis, with a range of 35 to 161 days. The spike-specific CD4+ TCR repertoire was compared before and after mRNA vaccination in approximately ten COVID-19 convalescent patients and a few infection-naive healthy vaccine recipients.

Library prep was done by PCR. DNA from cultured CD4+ T cells was subjected to TCR sequencing with the Oncomine TCR Beta short-read assay at the Johns Hopkins FTIC core. Genomic DNA was extracted from the cultured CD4+ T cells with the QIAamp micro DNA kit. Oncomine TCR Beta libraries made from cultured CD4+ T cells were pooled using unique dual indexes and sequenced on an Illumina iSeq 100. As for the original processing: Non-productive sequences were removed, and CDR3s not starting with C, not ending with F or W, or shorter than 7 amino acids were discarded. Antigen-specific clonotypes were identified using the MANAFEST web application through comparison of peptide-stimulated wells with reference and other culture wells. An FDR below 0.05, an odds ratio above 5, and a productive frequency above 0.1% in at least two of three replicate wells were required for clones to be considered positive. Cross-reactive clonotypes were defined as significantly expanded in both SARS-CoV-2 spike wells and at least one common cold coronavirus spike condition. Similarity between CDR3 sequences was evaluated in R version 3.6.1 using Levenshtein distances (stringdist) and unrooted phylogenetic trees (ape). TCRdb reprocessed the public reads (quality trimming at Q25 with fastp, clone calling with MiXCR) and kept in-frame beta chains. Here each entry gathers all rows of one CDR3 protein and keeps the most common genes and DNA. For this entry, the V and J calls and clone size follow TCRdb and not the study's own pipeline. In this sample the table shows 15,000 to 20,000 distinct CDR3 sequences, around three fifths of which occur a single time. About 10% of the sample rests with the top ten.

Paper-wide results and their limitations: Although the median number of SARS-CoV-2-reactive clonotypes went up from 21 after infection to some 37 after vaccination, the increase was not significant. Relatively few convalescent patients were included in the study, and early timepoints after natural infection were not analyzed. In convalescent patients, a median around 90% of post-vaccine SARS-CoV-2-reactive clones were detected only after vaccination, and vaccine-specific priming was suggested by this finding. Nearly all vaccine-specific clones in convalescent patients (304 of 307) were mono-reactive for SARS-CoV-2 spike rather than cross-reactive with common cold coronaviruses.

The label giving this sample's treatment or condition can be read as: approximately nine-day PBMC culture with coronavirus spike peptide pools or control peptides (ViraFEST assay). To expand antigen-specific T cells with peptide pools and then pick out the expanded clonotypes through TCR sequencing, the study relied on the ViraFEST assay. The convalescent patients' positive SARS-CoV-2 PCR tests fell between March and December 2020, which was before the Alpha, Beta and Delta variants emerged in the United States. Roughly 2 million PBMCs per well were cultured in IMDM with approximately 5.2% human AB serum and 8 to 10 IU/ml IL-2, plus 10 ug/ml peptide pools. Half of the culture medium was replaced with fresh IL-2-containing medium on days 3 and 7. Once the cells had been in culture for about 10 days, the EasySep CD4+ T cell isolation kit was used to isolate CD4+ T cells by negative selection. Ficoll-Paque Plus gradient centrifugation was used to isolate PBMCs from whole blood, and the isolated PBMCs were then either used fresh or cryopreserved at -140C. Each culture condition was generally run in triplicate wells.

Note on this clonotype: Its antigen is currently not known. Base qualities are not recorded, but no much larger clone differs from it by a single base.

This clonotype was sampled from a human donor who had recovered from COVID-19. Input material: CD4+ T cells from blood, cultured in vitro.

The DNA is as follows: TGTGCCGGGGGGTGGGGGGGTAGCACAGATACGCAGTATTTT. Its protein product is CAGGWGGSTDTQYF. The V and J genes are TRBV7-2 and TRBJ2-3, with TRBD2 matching 7 junction bases. CDR1 and CDR2 are drawn from the germline V gene: SGHTA, FQGNSA. V has 11 bases trimmed and J has 0 bases trimmed; junction bases matching no gene number 8. Inclusive of the bounding cysteine and phenylalanine, the CDR3 is 14 residues long. Only the CDR3 DNA stays, 42 bases, in frame from base 1.